Detailed here is one T cell receptor (beta chain). The target antigen is unknown. Tagging with unique molecular identifiers was applied to individual cDNA molecules. TCRdb ran MiXCR on the 5' RACE reads and lists one entry per CDR3 protein. Of under 25,000 distinct CDR3 sequences listed, over 4% are singletons. Germline-derived CDR1 and CDR2 are SGHRS and YFSETQ. The CDR3 covers 13 residues. V was cut by 2 bases and J by 9 bases, with 14 bases left in between. The data belong to a study of early T cells in non-severe SARS-CoV-2 infection. Study results and caveats: Anti-spike CD8 responses were favored by VDJdb matching, which missed private and CD4 specificities.

The sample was whole blood. The chain employs TRBV5-1 and TRBJ1-1; D possibly corresponds to TRBD1 (5 bases). This sequence was found in an adult who was a healthcare worker with PCR-confirmed SARS-CoV-2 infection or an uninfected control (not recorded which). The CDR3 region has the DNA TGCGCCAGCAGCTTCGACAGAGAAAATAAAGCTTTCTTT. Translating it yields CASSFDRENKAFF.